The source of this T cell receptor beta chain is a study of blood T cells in healthy people across ages. Looking at the study overall: Template switching retrieved approximately one barcoded beta molecule for each two T cells.

The authors ran a second PCR of 7 to 11 cycles using a sample-barcoded 5' primer and a J-beta primer mix. The authors tagged each cDNA molecule using a template-switch adaptor with 12 random nucleotides. Via MiXCR, TCRdb re-called the 5' RACE reads, giving one row per CDR3 protein. The data contain some 800,000 distinct CDR3 sequences, around two fifths of them seen just once; the ten biggest clones take up approximately 19%. This clonotype was observed at least ten times. As yet, its antigen is unknown. General observations from the study: Possibly, changes in expanded clonotypes were confounded because donor CMV status was unknown.

Roughly 10 milliliters was the volume of peripheral blood drawn from each donor. Germline CDR1 MGHDK, CDR2 SYGVNS. The length of the CDR3 is 13 residues. V lost 0 bases and J lost 11, with 13 bases in between. The V call is TRBV25-1, the J call TRBJ1-1; D call uncertain. The clonotype originates from a man aged 60-69 years in good health. Material for sequencing was blood. The CDR3 DNA is TGTGCCAGCAGTGAATATTATCAGGCTGGGGCTTTCTTT. Protein: CASSEYYQAGAFF.